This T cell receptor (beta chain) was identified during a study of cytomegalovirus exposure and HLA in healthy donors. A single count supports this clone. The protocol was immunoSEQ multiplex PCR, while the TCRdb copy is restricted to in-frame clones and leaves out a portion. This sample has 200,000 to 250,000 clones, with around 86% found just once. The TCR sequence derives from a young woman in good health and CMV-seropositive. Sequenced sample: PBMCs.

The CDR3 protein is CASSYPGQGTYNEQFF. CDR3 DNA: TGTGCCAGCAGTTACCCGGGACAGGGTACCTACAATGAGCAGTTCTTC. This chain connects TRBV6-6 to TRBJ2-1; 9 nucleotides agree with TRBD1. Germline V CDR1 and CDR2: MNHNY, SVGAGI (reference sequence). The CDR3 totals 16 residues. Unmatched junction bases numbered 4, after V lost 2 bases and J lost 2 bases.